The next 2 T cell receptor beta chains were all read from a single sample in a study of T cells in Graves' hyperthyroidism and ophthalmopathy. Amplified regions were TCR beta CDR3 sequences from RNA transcripts. The HTBI primer set was used in a first-round RT-PCR of the TCR CDR3. TCRdb processed the multiplex PCR reads anew with MiXCR; each CDR3 protein has one entry. The repertoire holds 500,000 to 800,000 distinct CDR3 sequences, with 45% as singletons. Specimen: peripheral blood or thyroid tissue (not recorded which). Every receptor here comes from an adult man with Graves' disease, either hyperthyroidism or ophthalmopathy (not recorded which).

The V call is TRBV7-9, the J call TRBJ1-2; 7 nucleotides match TRBD1. Germline V CDR1 and CDR2: SEHNR, FQNEAQ (reference sequence). V shed 5 bases and J 12 bases; nucleotides not matched to a gene: 9. The CDR3 is 12 amino acids. The CDR3 DNA sequence: TGTGCCAGCAGCCTAAGACAGGGACTCCACACCTTC. Translation: CASSLRQGLHTF.

This clonotype was counted between two and nine times. The chain couples TRBV7-9 to TRBJ1-5; no definite D call. The CDR3 length is 13 residues. The germline V gene has CDR1 SEHNR and CDR2 FQNEAQ (reference sequence). Trimming cost V 3 bases and J 4 bases, with 7 bases left between them. CDR3: CASSFTPNQPQHF. Here the CDR3 DNA reads TGTGCCAGCAGCTTCACTCCTAATCAGCCCCAGCATTTT.